This is a list of T cell receptor beta chains from one sample in a study of T cells after yellow fever vaccination. TCRdb reanalysed the 5' RACE reads using MiXCR and keeps one entry per CDR3 protein. This sample carries a few hundred thousand distinct CDR3 sequences, approximately 10% of them seen once, and the ten largest clones take more than 15%. The material was PBMCs, obtained on the day of the first yellow fever vaccination. Receptors were obtained from a man between 18 and 35 years old who received the YFV17D yellow fever vaccine. CDR3s include the opening cysteine and the closing phenylalanine or tryptophan. Each record gives: CDR3 protein, CDR3 DNA, clone size, D gene, J gene, V gene. D genes are given only for firm matches. Clone size is stated in some rows and not others, as once, few, many or a class when expanded.

CDR3 protein: CASSRGVGVETQYF
CDR3 DNA: TGTGCCAGCAGCCGAGGGGTCGGCGTAGAGACCCAGTACTTC
clone size: many
D gene: NA
J gene: TRBJ2-5
V gene: TRBV7-2

CDR3 protein: CASRLTGLADTQYF
CDR3 DNA: TGTGCCAGCCGGTTGACGGGGCTGGCAGATACGCAGTATTTT
clone size: few
D gene: NA
J gene: TRBJ2-3
V gene: TRBV6-1

CDR3 protein: CSARWGQGGNNEQFF
CDR3 DNA: TGCAGTGCTAGATGGGGACAGGGGGGCAACAATGAGCAGTTCTTC
clone size: few
D gene: TRBD1
J gene: TRBJ2-1
V gene: TRBV20-1

CDR3 protein: CASSLDWQGTNAGYTF
CDR3 DNA: TGCGCCAGCAGCTTGGATTGGCAGGGGACGAATGCAGGCTACACCTTC
clone size: few
D gene: NA
J gene: TRBJ1-2
V gene: TRBV5-1

CDR3 protein: CASSLDGVRPQHF
CDR3 DNA: TGTGCCAGCAGCTTAGATGGTGTTCGGCCCCAGCATTTT
clone size: few
D gene: NA
J gene: TRBJ1-5
V gene: TRBV7-8

CDR3 protein: CASSYSGPLYNSPLHF
CDR3 DNA: TGTGCCAGCAGTTACTCAGGGCCGCTCTATAATTCACCCCTCCACTTT
clone size: NA
D gene: NA
J gene: TRBJ1-6
V gene: TRBV6-5

CDR3 protein: CASSPPGAVTEAFF
CDR3 DNA: TGTGCCAGCTCACCACCGGGGGCGGTTACTGAAGCTTTCTTT
clone size: NA
D gene: NA
J gene: TRBJ1-1
V gene: TRBV18

CDR3 protein: CASFAGVFSTDTQYF
CDR3 DNA: TGTGCCAGCTTCGCGGGGGTCTTTAGCACAGATACGCAGTATTTT
clone size: few
D gene: TRBD2
J gene: TRBJ2-3
V gene: TRBV2

CDR3 protein: CATRWGTGGAAGASYNEQFF
CDR3 DNA: TGTGCCACCCGATGGGGGACAGGGGGCGCAGCGGGGGCCTCCTACAATGAGCAGTTCTTC
clone size: many
D gene: TRBD1
J gene: TRBJ2-1
V gene: TRBV2

CDR3 protein: CASKEDFSGNTIYF
CDR3 DNA: TGTGCCAGCAAGGAGGACTTCTCTGGAAACACCATATATTTT
clone size: NA
D gene: NA
J gene: TRBJ1-3
V gene: TRBV7-2

CDR3 protein: CASSLGSGEAFF
CDR3 DNA: TGTGCCAGCAGCTTGGGGTCAGGAGAAGCTTTCTTT
clone size: NA
D gene: NA
J gene: TRBJ1-1
V gene: TRBV7-9

CDR3 protein: CASSPDLGQVNIQYF
CDR3 DNA: TGTGCCAGTAGTCCCGACCTGGGACAGGTAAACATTCAGTACTTC
clone size: few
D gene: TRBD1
J gene: TRBJ2-4
V gene: TRBV19

CDR3 protein: CSARDHTSGGANTGELFF
CDR3 DNA: TGCAGTGCTAGAGATCACACTAGCGGGGGGGCGAACACCGGGGAGCTGTTTTTT
clone size: few
D gene: TRBD2
J gene: TRBJ2-2
V gene: TRBV20-1

CDR3 protein: CASSLAGPHSPLHF
CDR3 DNA: TGTGCCAGCAGTTTAGCGGGACCGCATTCACCCCTCCACTTT
clone size: few
D gene: NA
J gene: TRBJ1-6
V gene: TRBV12-3/TRBV12-4

CDR3 protein: CASSQAFRDDSPLEQYF
CDR3 DNA: TGCGCCAGCAGCCAAGCTTTCAGGGACGACAGCCCTCTCGAGCAGTACTTC
clone size: few
D gene: NA
J gene: TRBJ2-7
V gene: TRBV4-3

CDR3 protein: CASSATSGSYNEQFF
CDR3 DNA: TGTGCCAGCAGTGCAACTAGCGGATCCTACAATGAGCAGTTCTTC
clone size: NA
D gene: TRBD2
J gene: TRBJ2-1
V gene: TRBV25-1

CDR3 protein: CASSLLAGDFDEQFF
CDR3 DNA: TGTGCCAGCAGTTTACTAGCGGGGGACTTCGATGAGCAGTTCTTC
clone size: few
D gene: TRBD2
J gene: TRBJ2-1
V gene: TRBV6-2/TRBV6-3

CDR3 protein: CASSRQVSNTEAFF
CDR3 DNA: TGTGCCAGCAGCCGACAGGTTAGCAACACTGAAGCTTTCTTT
clone size: many
D gene: NA
J gene: TRBJ1-1
V gene: TRBV7-2

CDR3 protein: CASSPEEGRKDIQYF
CDR3 DNA: TGTGCCAGCAGCCCTGAGGAGGGTCGGAAGGACATTCAGTACTTC
clone size: few
D gene: NA
J gene: TRBJ2-4
V gene: TRBV5-5

CDR3 protein: CASSFSGAGNTIYF
CDR3 DNA: TGTGCCAGCAGTTTTTCAGGGGCAGGAAACACCATATATTTT
clone size: NA
D gene: NA
J gene: TRBJ1-3
V gene: TRBV12-3/TRBV12-4